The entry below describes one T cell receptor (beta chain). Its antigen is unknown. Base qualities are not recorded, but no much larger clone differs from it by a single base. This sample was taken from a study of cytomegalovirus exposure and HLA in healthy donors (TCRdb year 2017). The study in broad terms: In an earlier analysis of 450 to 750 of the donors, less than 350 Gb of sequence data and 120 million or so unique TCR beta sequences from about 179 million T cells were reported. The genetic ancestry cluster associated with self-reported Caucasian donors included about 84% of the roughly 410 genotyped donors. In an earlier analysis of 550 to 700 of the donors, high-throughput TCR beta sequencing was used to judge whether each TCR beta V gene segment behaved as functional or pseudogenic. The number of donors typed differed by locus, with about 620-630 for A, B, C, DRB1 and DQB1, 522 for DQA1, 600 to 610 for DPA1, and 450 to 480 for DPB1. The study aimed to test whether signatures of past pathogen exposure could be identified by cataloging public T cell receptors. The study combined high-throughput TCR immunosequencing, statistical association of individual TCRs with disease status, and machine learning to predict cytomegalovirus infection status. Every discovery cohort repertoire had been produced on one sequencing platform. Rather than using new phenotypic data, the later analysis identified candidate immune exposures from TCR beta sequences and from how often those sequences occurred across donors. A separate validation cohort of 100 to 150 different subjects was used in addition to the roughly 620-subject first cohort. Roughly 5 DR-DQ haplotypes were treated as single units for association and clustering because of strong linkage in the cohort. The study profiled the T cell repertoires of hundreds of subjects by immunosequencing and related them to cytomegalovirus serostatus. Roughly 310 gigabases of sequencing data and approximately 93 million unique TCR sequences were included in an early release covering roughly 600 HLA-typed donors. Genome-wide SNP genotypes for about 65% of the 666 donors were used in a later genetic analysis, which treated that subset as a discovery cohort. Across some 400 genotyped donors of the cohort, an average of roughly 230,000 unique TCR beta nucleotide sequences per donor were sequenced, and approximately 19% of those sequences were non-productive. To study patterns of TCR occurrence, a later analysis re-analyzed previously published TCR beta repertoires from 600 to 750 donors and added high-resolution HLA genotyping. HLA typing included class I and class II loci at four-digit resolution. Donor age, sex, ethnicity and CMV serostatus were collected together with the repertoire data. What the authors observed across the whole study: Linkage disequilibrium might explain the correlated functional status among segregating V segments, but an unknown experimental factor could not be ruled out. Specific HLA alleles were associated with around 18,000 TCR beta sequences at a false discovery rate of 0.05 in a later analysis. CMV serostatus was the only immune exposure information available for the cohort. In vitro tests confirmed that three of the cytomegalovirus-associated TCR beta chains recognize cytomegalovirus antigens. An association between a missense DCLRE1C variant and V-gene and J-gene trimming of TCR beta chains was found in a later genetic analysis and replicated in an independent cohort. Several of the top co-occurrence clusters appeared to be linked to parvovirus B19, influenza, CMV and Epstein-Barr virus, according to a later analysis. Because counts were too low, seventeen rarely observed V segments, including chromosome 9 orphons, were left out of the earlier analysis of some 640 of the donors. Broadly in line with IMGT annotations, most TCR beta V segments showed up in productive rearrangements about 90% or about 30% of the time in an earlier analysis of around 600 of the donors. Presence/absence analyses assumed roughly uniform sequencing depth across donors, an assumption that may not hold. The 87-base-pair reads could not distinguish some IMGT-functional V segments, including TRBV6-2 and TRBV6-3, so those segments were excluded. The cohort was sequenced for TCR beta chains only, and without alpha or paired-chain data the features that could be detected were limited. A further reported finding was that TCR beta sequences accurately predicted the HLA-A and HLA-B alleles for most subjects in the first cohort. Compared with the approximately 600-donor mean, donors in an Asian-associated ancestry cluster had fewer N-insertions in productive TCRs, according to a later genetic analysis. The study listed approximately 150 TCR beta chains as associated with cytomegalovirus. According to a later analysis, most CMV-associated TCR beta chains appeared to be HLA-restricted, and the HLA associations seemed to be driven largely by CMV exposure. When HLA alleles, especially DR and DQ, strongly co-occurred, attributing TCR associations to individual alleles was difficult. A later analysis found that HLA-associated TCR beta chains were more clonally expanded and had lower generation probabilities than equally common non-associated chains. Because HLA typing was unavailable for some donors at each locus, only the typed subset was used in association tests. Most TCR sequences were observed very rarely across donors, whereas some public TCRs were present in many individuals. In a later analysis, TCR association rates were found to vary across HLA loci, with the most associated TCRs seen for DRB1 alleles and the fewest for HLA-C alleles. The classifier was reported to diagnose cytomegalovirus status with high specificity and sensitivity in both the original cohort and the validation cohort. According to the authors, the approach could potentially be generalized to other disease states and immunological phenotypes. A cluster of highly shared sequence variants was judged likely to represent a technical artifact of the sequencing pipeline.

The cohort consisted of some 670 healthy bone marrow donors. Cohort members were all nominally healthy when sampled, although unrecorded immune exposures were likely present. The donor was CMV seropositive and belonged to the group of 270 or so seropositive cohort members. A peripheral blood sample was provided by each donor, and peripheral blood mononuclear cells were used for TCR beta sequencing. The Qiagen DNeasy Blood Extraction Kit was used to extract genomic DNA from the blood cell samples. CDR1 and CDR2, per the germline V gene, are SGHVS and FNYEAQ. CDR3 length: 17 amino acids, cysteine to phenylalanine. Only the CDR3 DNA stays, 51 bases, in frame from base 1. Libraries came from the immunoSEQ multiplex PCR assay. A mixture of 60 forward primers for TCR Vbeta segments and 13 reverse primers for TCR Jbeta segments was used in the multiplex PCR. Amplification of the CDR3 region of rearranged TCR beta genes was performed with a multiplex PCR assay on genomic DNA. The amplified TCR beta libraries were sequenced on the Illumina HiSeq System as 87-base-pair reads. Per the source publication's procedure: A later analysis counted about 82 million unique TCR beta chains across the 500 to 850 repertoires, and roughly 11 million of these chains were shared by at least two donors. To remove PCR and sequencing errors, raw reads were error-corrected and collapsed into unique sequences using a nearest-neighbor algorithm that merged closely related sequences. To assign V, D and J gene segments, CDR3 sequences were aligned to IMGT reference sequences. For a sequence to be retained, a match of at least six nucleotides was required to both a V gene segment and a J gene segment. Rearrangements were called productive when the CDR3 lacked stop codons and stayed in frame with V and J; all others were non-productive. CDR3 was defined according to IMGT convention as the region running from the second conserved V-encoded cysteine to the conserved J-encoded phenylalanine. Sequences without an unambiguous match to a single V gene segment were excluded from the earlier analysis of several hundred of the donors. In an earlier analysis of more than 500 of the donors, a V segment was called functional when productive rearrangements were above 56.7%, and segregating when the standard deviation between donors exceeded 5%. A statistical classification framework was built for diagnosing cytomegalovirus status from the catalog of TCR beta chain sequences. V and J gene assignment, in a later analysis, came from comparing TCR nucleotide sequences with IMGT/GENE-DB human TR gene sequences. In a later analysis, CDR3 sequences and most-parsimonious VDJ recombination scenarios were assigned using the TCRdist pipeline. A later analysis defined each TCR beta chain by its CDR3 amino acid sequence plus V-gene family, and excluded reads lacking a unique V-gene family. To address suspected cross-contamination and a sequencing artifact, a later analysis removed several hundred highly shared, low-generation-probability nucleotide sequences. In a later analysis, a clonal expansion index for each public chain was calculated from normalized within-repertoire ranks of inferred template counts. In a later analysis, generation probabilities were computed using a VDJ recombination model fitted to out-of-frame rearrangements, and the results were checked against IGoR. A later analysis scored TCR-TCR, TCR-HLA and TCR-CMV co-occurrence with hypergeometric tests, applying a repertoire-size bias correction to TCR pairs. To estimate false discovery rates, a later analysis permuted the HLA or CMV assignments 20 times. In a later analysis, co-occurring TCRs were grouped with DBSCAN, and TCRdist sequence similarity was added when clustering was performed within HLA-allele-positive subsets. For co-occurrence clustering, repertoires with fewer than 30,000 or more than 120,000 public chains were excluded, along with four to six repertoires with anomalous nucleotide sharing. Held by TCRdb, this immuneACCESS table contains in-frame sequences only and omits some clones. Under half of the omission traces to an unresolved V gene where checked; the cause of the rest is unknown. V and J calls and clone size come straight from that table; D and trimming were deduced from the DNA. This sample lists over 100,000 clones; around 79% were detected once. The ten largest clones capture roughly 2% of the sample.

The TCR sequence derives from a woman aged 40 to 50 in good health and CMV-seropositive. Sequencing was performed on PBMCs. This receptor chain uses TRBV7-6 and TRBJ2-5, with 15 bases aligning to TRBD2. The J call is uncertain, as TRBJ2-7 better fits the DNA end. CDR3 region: CASSSMGTSGRFYEQYF. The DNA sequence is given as TGTGCCAGCAGCTCGATGGGGACTAGCGGGAGGTTTTACGAGCAGTACTTC.